Presented here are 22 T cell receptor beta chains from one specimen sequenced in a study of beta chain features in type 1 diabetes. Sequencing targeted expressed TCRB transcripts, as all isolated RNA had been reverse transcribed. TCRdb keeps only in-frame clones here, not all; method: immunoSEQ multiplex PCR. Of approximately 160,000 clones in the sample, about 7.3% were seen once. The sample taken for sequencing was central memory CD4+ T cells from blood. Receptor source: a man between 18 and 35 years old in good health.

V gene TRBV7-9 combines with J gene TRBJ2-3; possible D gene TRBD1, 6 bases. The CDR3 loop spans 15 amino acids. Trimming left V 5 bases short and J 0 bases short, with 12 bases between. Per germline, CDR1 SEHNR and CDR2 FQNEAQ (reference sequence). CDR3 DNA: TGTGCCAGCAGCCTGGGGGCCCCTAGCACAGATACGCAGTATTTT. Its protein is CASSLGAPSTDTQYF.

Only a few counts were recorded for this clone. This chain connects TRBV25-1 to TRBJ1-3, with a weak D call TRBD1 (5 bases). CDR1 is MGHDK, CDR2 SYGVNS, per germline. The CDR3 covers 14 residues. The V end was cut by 3 bases, the J end by 7 bases, with 13 bases between. CDR3 protein: CASSDRRAINTIYF. For the CDR3, the DNA is TGTGCCAGCAGTGACCGCAGGGCCATCAACACCATATATTTT.

The chain is built from TRBV7-2 and TRBJ1-2; 8 bases map to TRBD1. Trimming removed 3 bases from V and 12 bases from J; junction bases left unmatched: 3. Germline V lookup: CDR1 SGHTA, CDR2 FQGNSA. The CDR3 extends over 11 amino acids. The CDR3 DNA reads TGTGCCAGCAGCTTCGACAGGGGCGACACCTTC. Protein product: CASSFDRGDTF. Full variable domain (outside the CDR3, taken from reference TRBV7-2 and TRBJ1-2): GAGVSQSPSNKVTEKGKDVELRCDPISGHTALYWYRQSLGQGLEFLIYFQGNSAPDKSGLPSDRFSAERTGGSVSTLTIQRTQQEDSAVYLCASSFDRGDTFGSGTRLTVV.

Ten or more counts support this clone. The rearrangement joins TRBV5-4 to TRBJ2-7, with D tentatively TRBD2 (5 bases). CDR3 length equals 14 residues. The V end was cut by 5 bases, the J end by 4 bases, with 16 bases between. Germline V gene lookup returns CDR1 SGHNT and CDR2 YYREEE (reference sequence). The CDR3 loop reads CASRPGEGRYEQYF. The CDR3 DNA follows: TGTGCCAGCAGACCGGGTGAGGGCAGGTACGAGCAGTACTTC.

This clone appeared many times. V usage is TRBV7-2 and J usage is TRBJ2-7; TRBD2 is a possible D gene (5 bases). V was pared by 5 bases and J by 0 bases, with 11 bases between. The CDR3 runs to 14 residues. CDR1 is SGHTA, CDR2 FQGNSA, per germline. CDR3 amino acids: CASSRELDSYEQYF. The DNA for the CDR3 is TGTGCCAGCAGCCGCGAACTAGACTCCTACGAGCAGTACTTC.

The rearrangement links TRBV4-1 to TRBJ1-6, with 7 bases lining up with TRBD1. There are 18 residues in the CDR3. The germline gives CDR1 MGHRA, CDR2 YSYEKL. The trim removed 2 bases at V and 0 bases at J, leaving 7 bases unmatched. The chain's CDR3 is CASSQRQGAVSYNSPLHF. CDR3 nucleotides: TGCGCCAGCAGCCAACGACAGGGAGCCGTCTCCTATAATTCACCCCTCCACTTT.

This clone was observed a few times. The chain is built from TRBV11-2 and TRBJ2-7; 10 bases agree with TRBD1. Germline V lookup: CDR1 SGHAT, CDR2 FQNNGV. The junction had 6 bases not matched to a gene; V was cut back by 5 bases and J by 2 bases. There are 15 residues in the CDR3. For the CDR3, the DNA is TGTGCCAGCAGCAAAACTGGACAGGGGGCCTACGAGCAGTACTTC. Its protein is CASSKTGQGAYEQYF.

The CDR3 DNA reads as TGTGCCAGCAGCCCGGGACTAGCGGGAGTAGCTGAGCAGTTCTTC. The encoded protein is CASSPGLAGVAEQFF. The chain links TRBV4-2 to TRBJ2-1; 14 bases agree with TRBD2. V lost 4 bases, J lost 9 bases, and 5 bases stayed unmatched. This CDR3 is built from 15 residues. The V gene's germline CDR1 is LGHNA and CDR2 YNFKEQ.

The J gene is TRBJ2-7, the V gene TRBV10-3, with a tentative D call TRBD1 (6 bases). Germline V lookup: CDR1 ENHRY, CDR2 SYGVKD. This CDR3 has 14 residues. With 6 bases removed from V and 7 bases from J, the gap between germline ends came to 19 bases. The CDR3 loop reads CAISVVQGLQEQYF. The CDR3 nucleotides read TGTGCCATCAGCGTCGTCCAGGGGTTGCAGGAGCAGTACTTC.

This chain joins TRBV5-4 and TRBJ2-5; D perhaps matches TRBD2 (5 bases). Trimming pared 5 bases from V and 2 bases from J, leaving 13 bases between. Germline loops: CDR1 SGHNT, CDR2 YYREEE (reference sequence). CDR3 length: 14 residues. DNA for the CDR3: TGTGCCAGCAGGGCCGGTGGGAGACAAGAGACCCAGTACTTC. Translation: CASRAGGRQETQYF. Based on the CDR3 plus reference TRBV5-4 and TRBJ2-5, the full variable domain is ETGVTQSPTHLIKTRGQQVTLRCSSQSGHNTVSWYQQALGQGPQFIFQYYREEENGRGNFPPRFSGLQFPNYSSELNVNALELDDSALYLCASRAGGRQETQYFGPGTRLLVL.

This clone was seen a handful of times. This rearrangement joins TRBV23-1 to TRBJ2-7; D possibly corresponds to TRBD1 (6 bases). TRBV23-1 is labeled an ORF, and its function is uncertain. The CDR3 runs to 18 residues. The ends were cut back, 3 bases at V and 2 bases at J, with 23 bases in the middle. The CDR3 nucleotides are TGCGCCAGCAGTCATAGGGGTTTACGCGGACAGAGCACCTACGAGCAGTACTTC. Its translation is CASSHRGLRGQSTYEQYF.

The table lists this clone with a few counts. The chain combines TRBV28 with TRBJ1-2; no clear D gene. CDR1 and CDR2 (germline): MDHEN, SYDVKM. The CDR3 loop spans 13 amino acids. Trimming removed 4 bases from V and 4 bases from J, with 10 bases in between. The CDR3, as DNA: TGTGCCAGCAGTTCTGACGGACTCTATGGCTACACCTTC. This sequence encodes CASSSDGLYGYTF.

This clone was recorded a few times. The rearrangement links TRBV30 to TRBJ1-2; maybe TRBD1 (6 bases). The CDR3 extends over 11 amino acids. The ends were cut back, 4 bases at V and 8 bases at J, with 11 bases in the middle. Per the germline V gene, CDR1 is GTSNPN and CDR2 is SVGIG (reference sequence). The CDR3 spells CAWTQGGGYTF. The CDR3 region has the DNA TGTGCCTGGACACAGGGTGGCGGCTACACCTTC.

This clone was seen a handful of times. The chain uses TRBV7-8 and TRBJ2-7; D is possibly TRBD1 (5 bases). The CDR3 length is 15 residues. The V end lost 1 base, the J end lost 0 bases, and 10 bases lay between the germline ends. Germline lookup yields CDR1 SGHVS and CDR2 FQNEAQ. The CDR3 DNA is TGTGCCAGCAGCTTAGATCCAGGGATCTCCTACGAGCAGTACTTC. Its translation is CASSLDPGISYEQYF.

This clone was seen ten or more times. The CDR3 nucleotides are TGTGCCAGCAGTTCGGACAGGGCCGACACTGAAGCTTTCTTT. Translated: CASSSDRADTEAFF. The chain links TRBV6-5 to TRBJ1-1; TRBD1 agrees at 8 bases. CDR1 is MNHEY, CDR2 SVGAGI, per germline. After removal of 4 bases from V and 3 bases from J, the junction contained 4 bases not matched to a gene. The CDR3 is 14 residues long.

The chain has TRBV7-2 and TRBJ2-7; possibly TRBD1 for D (5 bases). Germline assignment: CDR1 SGHTA and CDR2 FQGNSA. This CDR3 region has 13 residues. Trimming took 4 bases from V and 3 from J, leaving 10 bases between them. Written as DNA, the CDR3 is TGTGCCAGCAGCTATAGACAGTACTACGAGCAGTACTTC. The encoded protein is CASSYRQYYEQYF.

The V and J genes are TRBV7-9 and TRBJ2-7, with D perhaps matching TRBD2 (5 bases). Germline V gene sequence: CDR1 SEHNR, CDR2 FQNEAQ (reference sequence). The CDR3 consists of 15 residues. Trimming left V 6 bases short and J 3 bases short, with 18 bases between. The DNA of the CDR3 is TGTGCCAGCAGTTCAATCCGGGCGGGCAACTACGAGCAGTACTTC. Its protein is CASSSIRAGNYEQYF.

This clone has more than one count but fewer than ten. The chain combines TRBV5-1 with TRBJ2-5, with 8 nucleotides matching TRBD1. V gave up 4 bases and J gave up 2 bases; unmatched junction bases: 10. This CDR3 region has 16 residues. Germline V gene lookup returns CDR1 SGHRS and CDR2 YFSETQ. In DNA form, the CDR3 reads TGCGCCAGCAGCGTGCGGCCGGGACAGGTTCAAGAGACCCAGTACTTC. Residues: CASSVRPGQVQETQYF.

This clone was found a few times. This rearrangement joins TRBV7-2 to TRBJ1-5; D might be TRBD1 (5 bases). V was cut by 1 base and J by 7 bases, with 14 bases left in between. Germline-derived CDR1 and CDR2 are SGHTA and FQGNSA. CDR3 length: 15 residues. The CDR3 DNA sequence: TGTGCCAGCAGCTTAGAGGCCAGGGTAGGGCAGCCCCAGCATTTT. Translation: CASSLEARVGQPQHF.

This clone was counted only a few times. Given a far larger clone just one base away, this is likely a sequencing read error. In the same sample, other DNA sequences code for this CDR3. The V and J genes are TRBV7-2 and TRBJ2-7; D is unresolved. V was trimmed by 5 bases and J by 2 bases, leaving 4 bases between them. The germline CDR1 and CDR2 sequences are SGHTA and FQGNSA. The CDR3 extends over 11 amino acids. The CDR3 bases are TGTGCCAGCAGCCCAGCCTACGAGCAGTACTTC. It yields the protein CASSPAYEQYF.

The chain uses TRBV6-5 and TRBJ2-5; D remains unclear. The germline V gene has CDR1 MNHEY and CDR2 SVGAGI. The CDR3 runs 13 residues. V was clipped by 2 bases and J by 0 bases, with 4 bases between them. Written as DNA, the CDR3 is TGTGCCAGCAGTTACCAGTACCAAGAGACCCAGTACTTC. Its protein is CASSYQYQETQYF.

This chain links TRBV5-4 with TRBJ1-2; D is ambiguous. The V end lost 0 bases, the J end lost 5 bases, and 14 bases lay between the germline ends. The CDR3 sequence is 15 residues long. Germline V lookup: CDR1 SGHNT, CDR2 YYREEE (reference sequence). In nucleotides, the CDR3 is TGTGCCAGCAGCTTGGGGGTTCGGGGTGATTATGGCTACACCTTC. This sequence encodes CASSLGVRGDYGYTF.